A selection of T cell receptor beta chains follows, all from one sample in a study of blood T cells in healthy people across ages. One entry per CDR3 protein results from TCRdb running MiXCR on the 5' RACE reads. The sample records 550,000 to 600,000 distinct CDR3 sequences, more than 45% being singletons. Sequenced material: blood. These receptor sequences come from a man older than 75 in good health. The CDR3 runs from the conserved cysteine through the conserved F or W. Fields, in order: V gene, J gene, D gene, CDR3 protein. A D gene is named only where the DNA matches it firmly.

v_gene: TRBV4-2
j_gene: TRBJ2-1
d_gene: NA
CDR3aa: CASSPLGNNEQFF

v_gene: TRBV3-1
j_gene: TRBJ2-1
d_gene: TRBD2
CDR3aa: CASSQDHSSGARNEQFF

v_gene: TRBV6-2/TRBV6-3
j_gene: TRBJ2-5
d_gene: TRBD2
CDR3aa: CASWLAGEPETQYF

v_gene: TRBV20-1
j_gene: TRBJ2-3
d_gene: NA
CDR3aa: CSRTGLPGDTQYF

v_gene: TRBV7-9
j_gene: TRBJ2-1
d_gene: TRBD2
CDR3aa: CASSSLAGAYNEQFF

v_gene: TRBV7-9
j_gene: TRBJ2-1
d_gene: TRBD2
CDR3aa: CASSPRTSGLSSHNGQFF

v_gene: TRBV3-1
j_gene: TRBJ1-5
d_gene: TRBD1
CDR3aa: CASSQTGANQPQHF

v_gene: TRBV30
j_gene: TRBJ2-1
d_gene: TRBD2
CDR3aa: CAWSVGTSGGSEQFF

v_gene: TRBV29-1
j_gene: TRBJ1-4
d_gene: NA
CDR3aa: CSVEDSGVGEKLFF

v_gene: TRBV6-6
j_gene: TRBJ2-6
d_gene: NA
CDR3aa: CASIDSGANVLTF

v_gene: TRBV29-1
j_gene: TRBJ2-5
d_gene: TRBD2
CDR3aa: CSVAKRSGEQYF

v_gene: TRBV6-5
j_gene: TRBJ2-1
d_gene: NA
CDR3aa: CASSSTGSISYNEQFF

v_gene: TRBV29-1
j_gene: TRBJ2-5
d_gene: NA
CDR3aa: CSAAQGRGETQYF

v_gene: TRBV6-2/TRBV6-3
j_gene: TRBJ2-7
d_gene: NA
CDR3aa: CASSYSAGTSYEQYF

v_gene: TRBV5-1
j_gene: TRBJ2-3
d_gene: NA
CDR3aa: CASSWSGQGPPDTQYF

v_gene: TRBV28
j_gene: TRBJ2-7
d_gene: NA
CDR3aa: CASSVGIFSYEQYF

v_gene: TRBV12-3/TRBV12-4
j_gene: TRBJ2-5
d_gene: NA
CDR3aa: CASSFGELQETQYF

v_gene: TRBV7-2
j_gene: NA
d_gene: NA
CDR3aa: CASSFPGRDGGNIQYF

v_gene: TRBV6-2/TRBV6-3
j_gene: TRBJ1-2
d_gene: TRBD1
CDR3aa: CASRRDSPYRYTF

v_gene: TRBV5-1
j_gene: TRBJ2-2
d_gene: NA
CDR3aa: CASSQGGANTGELFF

v_gene: TRBV7-2
j_gene: TRBJ2-7
d_gene: NA
CDR3aa: CASSLRVDHEQYF

v_gene: TRBV7-9
j_gene: TRBJ1-1
d_gene: NA
CDR3aa: CASSPGVSSSTNTEAFF

v_gene: TRBV6-6
j_gene: TRBJ1-4
d_gene: NA
CDR3aa: CATLPGPNEKLFF

v_gene: TRBV4-3
j_gene: TRBJ2-3
d_gene: TRBD2
CDR3aa: CASSSTLAGGRNTQYF

v_gene: TRBV6-5
j_gene: TRBJ1-1
d_gene: TRBD1
CDR3aa: CASSYEQGAGTEAFF

v_gene: TRBV27
j_gene: TRBJ1-1
d_gene: NA
CDR3aa: CASSQNRHTEAFF

v_gene: TRBV5-1
j_gene: TRBJ2-7
d_gene: NA
CDR3aa: CASSLEGQSSYEQYF

v_gene: TRBV7-2
j_gene: TRBJ2-7
d_gene: TRBD1
CDR3aa: CASNNRDRAYEQYF

v_gene: TRBV20-1
j_gene: TRBJ2-1
d_gene: TRBD2
CDR3aa: CSAMKAGGHNEQFF

v_gene: TRBV20-1
j_gene: TRBJ2-1
d_gene: NA
CDR3aa: CSAKRASSSYNEQFF

v_gene: TRBV20-1
j_gene: TRBJ2-3
d_gene: NA
CDR3aa: CSARDPGWNTDTQYF

v_gene: TRBV7-9
j_gene: TRBJ1-1
d_gene: NA
CDR3aa: CASSLWGSDTEAFF

v_gene: TRBV6-1
j_gene: TRBJ1-5
d_gene: TRBD1
CDR3aa: CASSEQGAGQPQHF

v_gene: TRBV15
j_gene: TRBJ2-7
d_gene: NA
CDR3aa: CATSRGPRSTYEQYF

v_gene: TRBV12-3/TRBV12-4
j_gene: TRBJ2-1
d_gene: NA
CDR3aa: CASSLAWTRGVTNEQFF

v_gene: TRBV20-1
j_gene: TRBJ2-1
d_gene: NA
CDR3aa: CSARDLSGANEQFF

v_gene: TRBV7-9
j_gene: TRBJ2-7
d_gene: TRBD1
CDR3aa: CTNSGGTGGNRNEQYF

v_gene: TRBV2
j_gene: TRBJ2-3
d_gene: NA
CDR3aa: CASSPRLADTQYF

v_gene: TRBV7-9
j_gene: TRBJ2-1
d_gene: NA
CDR3aa: CASTPRRAANEQFF

v_gene: TRBV6-5
j_gene: TRBJ2-2
d_gene: NA
CDR3aa: CASKAPGDTGELFF

v_gene: TRBV18
j_gene: TRBJ2-5
d_gene: NA
CDR3aa: CASSPLGTYQETQYF

v_gene: TRBV7-3
j_gene: TRBJ2-2
d_gene: TRBD1
CDR3aa: CASSQDRGIAGELFF

v_gene: TRBV5-1
j_gene: TRBJ2-7
d_gene: NA
CDR3aa: CASRIVAERGTYEQYF

v_gene: TRBV6-6
j_gene: TRBJ2-7
d_gene: NA
CDR3aa: CASSRFMGATYEQYF

v_gene: TRBV6-5
j_gene: TRBJ2-5
d_gene: TRBD2
CDR3aa: CASNSGGASKETQYF

v_gene: TRBV6-6
j_gene: NA
d_gene: NA
CDR3aa: CACSAGTIYEQYF

v_gene: TRBV7-2
j_gene: TRBJ1-4
d_gene: NA
CDR3aa: CASSRGGDEKLFF

v_gene: TRBV21-1
j_gene: NA
d_gene: NA
CDR3aa: CASSPLRGTRKETQYF

v_gene: TRBV10-3
j_gene: TRBJ2-3
d_gene: NA
CDR3aa: CAISLAPDTDTQYF

v_gene: TRBV7-9
j_gene: TRBJ2-7
d_gene: TRBD1
CDR3aa: CASSAGQGATSYEQYF

v_gene: TRBV28
j_gene: TRBJ2-7
d_gene: TRBD2
CDR3aa: CASSLPSGGRHEQYF

v_gene: TRBV6-5
j_gene: TRBJ2-3
d_gene: NA
CDR3aa: CASSVRSGTAKYF

v_gene: TRBV7-2
j_gene: TRBJ2-7
d_gene: NA
CDR3aa: CASSLEVGTYEQYF

v_gene: TRBV29-1
j_gene: TRBJ2-7
d_gene: NA
CDR3aa: CSVVETGRTYEQYF

v_gene: TRBV6-5
j_gene: TRBJ2-1
d_gene: TRBD2
CDR3aa: CASSYGGGWSYNEQFF

v_gene: TRBV5-1
j_gene: TRBJ2-7
d_gene: TRBD1
CDR3aa: CASSLSEGAYEQYF

v_gene: TRBV20-1
j_gene: TRBJ1-1
d_gene: NA
CDR3aa: CSATRLGTEAFF

v_gene: TRBV5-1
j_gene: TRBJ2-2
d_gene: NA
CDR3aa: CASSLAGQTGELFF